This T cell receptor beta chain originates from a study of T cells in localized non-small cell lung cancer. Regarding the study as a whole: Investigators sequenced only a single tumor region, leaving heterogeneity possible. T cell clonality was highest in uninvolved adjacent lung, above tumor.

Sequencing was performed with immunoSEQ multiplex PCR; in TCRdb, only in-frame clones are kept and a portion is missing. The sample shows tens of thousands of clones, 75% to 95% of them seen only once. In regard to this clone: Its antigen remains unidentified.

This CDR3 has 15 amino acids. With 0 bases removed from V and 5 bases from J, the gap between germline ends came to 13 bases. Germline V gives CDR1 LGHNA, CDR2 YNFKEQ. The specimen comprised peripheral blood, sampled before any cancer treatment. The TCR comes from a female donor over 55 with stage II squamous cell lung carcinoma. The chain couples TRBV4-2 to TRBJ2-5; D unclear. CDR3 sequence reads: CASSQDPWGGETQYF. CDR3 DNA sequence: TGTGCCAGCAGCCAAGATCCCTGGGGTGGGGAGACCCAGTACTTC.